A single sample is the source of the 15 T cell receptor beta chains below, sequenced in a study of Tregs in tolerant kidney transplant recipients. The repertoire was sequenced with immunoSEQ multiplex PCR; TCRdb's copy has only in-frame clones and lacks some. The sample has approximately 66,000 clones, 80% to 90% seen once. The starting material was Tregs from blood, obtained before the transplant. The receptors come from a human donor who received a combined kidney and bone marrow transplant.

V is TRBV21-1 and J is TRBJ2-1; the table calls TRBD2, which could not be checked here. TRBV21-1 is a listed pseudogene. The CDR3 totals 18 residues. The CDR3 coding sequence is TGTGCCAGTGAGGGGGGACTAGCGGGAGGGCCCTCCTACAATGAGCAGTTCTTC. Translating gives CASEGGLAGGPSYNEQFF.

The CDR3 DNA is TGCGCCAGCAGCACCGGACAGATGGATACGCAGTATTTT. Its protein product is CASSTGQMDTQYF. J is TRBJ2-3 and V is TRBV5-1; perhaps TRBD1 as D (6 bases). This CDR3 comprises 13 residues. The V end was cut by 4 bases, the J end by 6 bases, with 12 bases between. Per germline, CDR1 SGHRS and CDR2 YFSETQ.

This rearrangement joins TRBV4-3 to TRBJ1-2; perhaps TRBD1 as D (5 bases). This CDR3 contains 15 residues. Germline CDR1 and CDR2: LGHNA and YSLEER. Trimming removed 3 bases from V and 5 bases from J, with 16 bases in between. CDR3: CASSQDGWDGYGYTF. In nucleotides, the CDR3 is TGCGCCAGCAGCCAGGATGGATGGGACGGATATGGCTACACCTTC.

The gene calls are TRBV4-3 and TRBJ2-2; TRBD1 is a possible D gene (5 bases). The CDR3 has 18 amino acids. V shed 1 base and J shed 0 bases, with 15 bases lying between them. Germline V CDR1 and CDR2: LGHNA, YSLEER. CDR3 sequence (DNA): TGCGCCAGCAGCCAAGTAGAGGTTGGGGCAGCGAACACCGGGGAGCTGTTTTTT. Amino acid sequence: CASSQVEVGAANTGELFF.

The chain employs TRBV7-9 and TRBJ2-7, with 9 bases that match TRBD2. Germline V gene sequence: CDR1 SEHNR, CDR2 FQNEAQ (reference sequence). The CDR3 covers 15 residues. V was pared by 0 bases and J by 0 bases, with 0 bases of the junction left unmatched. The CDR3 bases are TGTGCCAGCAGCTTAGCACTAGCGGGCTCCTACGAGCAGTACTTC. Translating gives CASSLALAGSYEQYF. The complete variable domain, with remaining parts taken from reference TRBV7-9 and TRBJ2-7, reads DTGVSQNPRHKITKRGQNVTFRCDPISEHNRLYWYRQTLGQGPEFLTYFQNEAQLEKSRLLSDRFSAERPKGSFSTLEIQRTEQGDSAMYLCASSLALAGSYEQYFGPGTRLTVT.

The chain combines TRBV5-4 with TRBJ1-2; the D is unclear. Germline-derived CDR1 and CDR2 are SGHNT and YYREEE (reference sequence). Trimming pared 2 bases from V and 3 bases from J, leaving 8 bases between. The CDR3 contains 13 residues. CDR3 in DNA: TGTGCCAGCAGCTTCGGTAGGGACTATGGCTACACCTTC. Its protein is CASSFGRDYGYTF. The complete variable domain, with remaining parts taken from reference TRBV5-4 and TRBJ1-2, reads ETGVTQSPTHLIKTRGQQVTLRCSSQSGHNTVSWYQQALGQGPQFIFQYYREEENGRGNFPPRFSGLQFPNYSSELNVNALELDDSALYLCASSFGRDYGYTFGSGTRLTVV.

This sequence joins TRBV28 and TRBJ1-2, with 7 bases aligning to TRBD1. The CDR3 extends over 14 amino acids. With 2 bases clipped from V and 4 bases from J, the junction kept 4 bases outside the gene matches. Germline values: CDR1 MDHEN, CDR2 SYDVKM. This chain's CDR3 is CASSLGQGVYGYTF. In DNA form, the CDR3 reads TGTGCCAGCAGTTTAGGGCAGGGGGTCTATGGCTACACCTTC.

CDR3 region: CASSLPDRNQPQHF. For the CDR3, the DNA is TGTGCCAGCAGTTTACCGGACAGGAATCAGCCCCAGCATTTT. V usage is TRBV28 and J usage is TRBJ1-5; 7 bases agree with TRBD1. The CDR3 covers 14 residues. Germline V gene data show CDR1 as MDHEN and CDR2 as SYDVKM. Germline trimming cut 2 bases from V and 4 bases from J; bases unmatched to any gene: 2.

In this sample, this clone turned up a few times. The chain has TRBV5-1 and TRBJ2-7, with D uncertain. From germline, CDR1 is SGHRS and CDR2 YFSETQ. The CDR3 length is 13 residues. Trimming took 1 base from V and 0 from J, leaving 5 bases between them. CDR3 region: CASSLSTSYEQYF. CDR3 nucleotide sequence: TGCGCCAGCAGCTTGTCTACCTCCTACGAGCAGTACTTC.

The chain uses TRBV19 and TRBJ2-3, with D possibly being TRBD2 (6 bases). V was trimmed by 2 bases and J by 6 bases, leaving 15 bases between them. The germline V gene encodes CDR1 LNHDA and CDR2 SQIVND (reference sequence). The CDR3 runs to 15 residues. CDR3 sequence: CASSITAGSGDTQYF. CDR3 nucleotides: TGTGCCAGTAGTATAACTGCGGGGTCCGGGGATACGCAGTATTTT.

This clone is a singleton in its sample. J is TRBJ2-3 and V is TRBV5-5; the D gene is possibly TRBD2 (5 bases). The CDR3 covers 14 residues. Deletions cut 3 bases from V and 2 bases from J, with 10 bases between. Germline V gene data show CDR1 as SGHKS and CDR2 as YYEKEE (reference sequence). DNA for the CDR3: TGTGCCAGCAGCTCGCGGGTTACCACAGATACGCAGTATTTT. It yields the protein CASSSRVTTDTQYF.

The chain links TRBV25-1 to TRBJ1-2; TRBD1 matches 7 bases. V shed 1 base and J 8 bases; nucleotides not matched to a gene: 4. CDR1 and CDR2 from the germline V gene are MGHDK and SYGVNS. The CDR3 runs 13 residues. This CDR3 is CASSEWTGGGYTF. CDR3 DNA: TGTGCCAGCAGTGAATGGACAGGAGGAGGCTACACCTTC.

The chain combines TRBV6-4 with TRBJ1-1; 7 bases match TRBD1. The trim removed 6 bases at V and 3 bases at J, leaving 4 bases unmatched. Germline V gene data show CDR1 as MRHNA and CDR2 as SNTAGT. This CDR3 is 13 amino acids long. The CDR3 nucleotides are TGTGCCAGCAGCCAAGACAGGGACACTGAAGCTTTCTTT. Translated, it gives CASSQDRDTEAFF.

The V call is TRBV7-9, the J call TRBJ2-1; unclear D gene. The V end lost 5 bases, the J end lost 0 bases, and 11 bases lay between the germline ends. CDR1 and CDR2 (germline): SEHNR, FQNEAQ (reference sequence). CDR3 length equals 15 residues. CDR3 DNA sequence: TGTGCCAGCAGCCCCAGTGCGTCCTCCTACAATGAGCAGTTCTTC. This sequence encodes CASSPSASSYNEQFF.

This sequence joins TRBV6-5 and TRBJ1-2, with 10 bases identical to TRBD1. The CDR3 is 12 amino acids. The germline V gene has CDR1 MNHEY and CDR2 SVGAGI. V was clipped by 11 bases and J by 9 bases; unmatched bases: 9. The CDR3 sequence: CASRTGGSSYTF. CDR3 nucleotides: TGTGCCTCCAGGACAGGGGGATCGAGCTACACCTTC.